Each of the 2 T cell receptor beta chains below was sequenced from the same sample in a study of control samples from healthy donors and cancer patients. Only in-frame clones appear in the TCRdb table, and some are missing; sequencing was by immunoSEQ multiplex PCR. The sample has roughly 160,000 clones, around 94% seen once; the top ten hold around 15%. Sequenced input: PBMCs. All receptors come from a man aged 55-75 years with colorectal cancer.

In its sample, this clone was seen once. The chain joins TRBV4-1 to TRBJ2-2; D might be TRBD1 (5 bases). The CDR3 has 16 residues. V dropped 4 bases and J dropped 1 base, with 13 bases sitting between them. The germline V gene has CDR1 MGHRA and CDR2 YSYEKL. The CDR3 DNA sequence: TGCGCCAGCAGCCCCCCGGACAACTTGAACACCGGGGAGCTGTTTTTT. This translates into CASSPPDNLNTGELFF.

The CDR3 here is CSVEDGFPRTSGGLQETQYF. DNA for the CDR3: TGCAGCGTTGAAGATGGGTTCCCTCGGACTAGCGGGGGCCTCCAAGAGACCCAGTACTTC. The V call is TRBV29-1, the J call TRBJ2-5; TRBD2 matches 13 bases. Germline-derived CDR1 and CDR2 are SQVTM and ANQGSEA. This CDR3 region has 20 residues. V lost 0 bases and J lost 1; bases outside the gene matches: 14. Looking up the rest from reference TRBV29-1 and TRBJ2-5 gives the full variable domain: SAVISQKPSRDICQRGTSLTIQCQVDSQVTMMFWYRQQPGQSLTLIATANQGSEATYESGFVIDKFPISRPNLTFSTLTVSNMSPEDSSIYLCSVEDGFPRTSGGLQETQYFGPGTRLLVL.